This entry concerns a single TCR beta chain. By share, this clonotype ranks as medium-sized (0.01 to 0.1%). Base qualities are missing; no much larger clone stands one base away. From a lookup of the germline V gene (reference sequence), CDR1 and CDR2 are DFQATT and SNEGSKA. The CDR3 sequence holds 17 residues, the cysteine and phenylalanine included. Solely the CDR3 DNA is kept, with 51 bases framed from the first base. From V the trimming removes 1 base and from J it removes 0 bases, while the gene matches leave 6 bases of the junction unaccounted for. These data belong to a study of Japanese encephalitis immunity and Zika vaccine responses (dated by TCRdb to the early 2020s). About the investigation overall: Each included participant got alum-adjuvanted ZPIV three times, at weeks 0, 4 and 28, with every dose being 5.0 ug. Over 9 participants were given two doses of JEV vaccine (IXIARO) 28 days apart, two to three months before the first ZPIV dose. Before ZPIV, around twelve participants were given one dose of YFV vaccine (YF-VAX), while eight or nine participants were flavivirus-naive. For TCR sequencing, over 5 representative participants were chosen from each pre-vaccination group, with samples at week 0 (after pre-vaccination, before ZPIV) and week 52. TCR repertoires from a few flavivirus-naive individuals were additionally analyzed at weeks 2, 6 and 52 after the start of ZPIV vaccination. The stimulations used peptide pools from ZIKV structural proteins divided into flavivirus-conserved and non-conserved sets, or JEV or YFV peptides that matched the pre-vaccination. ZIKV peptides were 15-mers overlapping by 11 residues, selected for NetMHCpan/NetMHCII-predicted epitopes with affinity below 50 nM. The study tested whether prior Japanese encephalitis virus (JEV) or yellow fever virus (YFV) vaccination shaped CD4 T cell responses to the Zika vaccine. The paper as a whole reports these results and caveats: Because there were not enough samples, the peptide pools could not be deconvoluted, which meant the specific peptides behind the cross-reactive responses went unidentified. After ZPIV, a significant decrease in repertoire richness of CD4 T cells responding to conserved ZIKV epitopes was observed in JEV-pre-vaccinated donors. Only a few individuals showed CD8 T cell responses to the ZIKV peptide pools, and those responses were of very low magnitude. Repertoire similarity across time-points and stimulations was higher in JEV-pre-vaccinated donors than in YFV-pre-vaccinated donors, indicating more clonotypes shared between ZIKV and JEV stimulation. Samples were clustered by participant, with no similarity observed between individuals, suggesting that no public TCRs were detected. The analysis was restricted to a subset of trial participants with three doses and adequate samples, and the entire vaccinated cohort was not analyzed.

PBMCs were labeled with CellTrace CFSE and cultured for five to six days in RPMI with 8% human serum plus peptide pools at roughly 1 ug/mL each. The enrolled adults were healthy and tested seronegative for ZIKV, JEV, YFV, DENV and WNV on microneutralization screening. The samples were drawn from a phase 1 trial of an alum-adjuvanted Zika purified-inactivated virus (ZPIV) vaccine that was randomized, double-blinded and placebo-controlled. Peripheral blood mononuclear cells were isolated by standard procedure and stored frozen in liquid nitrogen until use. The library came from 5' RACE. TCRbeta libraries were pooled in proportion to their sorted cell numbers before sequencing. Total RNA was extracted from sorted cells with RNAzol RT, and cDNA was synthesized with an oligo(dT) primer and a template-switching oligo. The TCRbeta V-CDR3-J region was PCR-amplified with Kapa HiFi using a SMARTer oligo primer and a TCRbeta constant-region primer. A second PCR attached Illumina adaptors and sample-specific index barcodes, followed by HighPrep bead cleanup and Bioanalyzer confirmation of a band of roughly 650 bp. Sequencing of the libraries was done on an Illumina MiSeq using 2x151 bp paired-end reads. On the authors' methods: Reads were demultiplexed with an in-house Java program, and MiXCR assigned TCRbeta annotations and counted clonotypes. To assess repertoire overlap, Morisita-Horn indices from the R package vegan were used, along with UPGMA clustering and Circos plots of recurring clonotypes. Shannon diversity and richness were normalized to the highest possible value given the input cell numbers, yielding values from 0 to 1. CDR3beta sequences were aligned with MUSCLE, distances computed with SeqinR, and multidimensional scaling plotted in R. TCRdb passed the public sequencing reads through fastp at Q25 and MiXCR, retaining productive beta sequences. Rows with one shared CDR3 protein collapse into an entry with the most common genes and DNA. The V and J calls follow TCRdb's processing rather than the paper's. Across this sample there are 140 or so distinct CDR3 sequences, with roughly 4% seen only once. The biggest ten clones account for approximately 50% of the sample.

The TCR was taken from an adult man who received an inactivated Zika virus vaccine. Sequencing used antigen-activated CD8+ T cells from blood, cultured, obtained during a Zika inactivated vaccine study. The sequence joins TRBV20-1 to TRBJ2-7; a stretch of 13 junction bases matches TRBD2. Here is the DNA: TGCAGTGCTAGAGGGAGGACTAGCGGGGGCTTCTCCTACGAGCAGTACTTC. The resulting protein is CSARGRTSGGFSYEQYF.